The 22 T cell receptor beta chains listed next were all sequenced from one sample in a study of control samples from healthy donors and cancer patients. Assay: immunoSEQ multiplex PCR; the TCRdb copy retains only in-frame clones and omits some. The table lists 190,000 or so clones, about 93% of them singletons, with about 1.5% in the top ten. Source material: blood. These receptors all come from a man aged 18 to 30 in good health.

V and J are TRBV7-3 and TRBJ2-5; a weak D match, TRBD2 (7 bases). The ends were cut back, 5 bases at V and 2 bases at J, with 15 bases in the middle. The length of the CDR3 is 15 residues. Germline V gene lookup returns CDR1 SGHTA and CDR2 FQGTGA. For the CDR3, the DNA is TGTGCCAGCAGCGTTGAGGGGGGGCGTCAAGAGACCCAGTACTTC. This translates into CASSVEGGRQETQYF.

The chain uses TRBV5-1 and TRBJ2-7, with D tentatively TRBD2 (6 bases). The length of the CDR3 is 15 residues. CDR1 and CDR2 (germline): SGHRS, YFSETQ. Trimming took 3 bases from V and 3 from J, leaving 16 bases between them. The CDR3 spells CASSSIPGDNYEQYF. Written as DNA, the CDR3 is TGCGCCAGCAGCTCCATCCCGGGAGACAACTACGAGCAGTACTTC.

This clone appeared a few times. The chain couples TRBV2 to TRBJ2-5; 9 bases fit TRBD2. The CDR3 covers 13 residues. Germline V CDR1 and CDR2: SNHLY, FYNNEI. V was clipped by 8 bases and J by 4 bases; unmatched bases: 5. This chain's CDR3 is CASHGTSSETQYF. The CDR3 DNA sequence: TGTGCCAGCCACGGGACTAGCTCAGAGACCCAGTACTTC. The whole variable domain, filled in from reference TRBV2 and TRBJ2-5, reads EPEVTQTPSHQVTQMGQEVILRCVPISNHLYFYWYRQILGQKVEFLVSFYNNEISEKSEIFDDQFSVERPDGSNFTLKIRSTKLEDSAMYFCASHGTSSETQYFGPGTRLLVL.

The V call is TRBV6-6, the J call TRBJ2-7, with D possibly TRBD1 on 6 matching bases. The CDR3 loop spans 13 amino acids. V lost 0 bases, J lost 7 bases, and 10 bases lay in between. The V gene's germline CDR1 is MNHNY and CDR2 SVGAGI (reference sequence). CDR3: CASSYSPQGEQYF. For the CDR3, the DNA is TGTGCCAGCAGTTACTCACCCCAGGGGGAGCAGTACTTC.

The rearrangement uses TRBV14 and TRBJ2-7, with D possibly matching TRBD1 (6 bases). Trimming left V 8 bases short and J 3 bases short, with 17 bases between. The CDR3 is 14 amino acids. Per germline, CDR1 SGHDN and CDR2 FVKESK. The CDR3 protein is CASSNRESSYEQYF. CDR3 nucleotides: TGTGCCAGCTCTAACAGGGAAAGCAGCTACGAGCAGTACTTC. Variable domain in full (rest from reference TRBV14 and TRBJ2-7): EAGVTQFPSHSVIEKGQTVTLRCDPISGHDNLYWYRRVMGKEIKFLLHFVKESKQDESGMPNNRFLAERTGGTYSTLKVQPAELEDSGVYFCASSNRESSYEQYFGPGTRLTVT.

Here the CDR3 reads CASSQGMGGEKLFF. As DNA, the CDR3 is TGTGCCAGCAGCCAGGGAATGGGTGGTGAAAAACTGTTTTTT. This rearrangement joins TRBV14 to TRBJ1-4; D remains ambiguous. Germline-derived CDR1 and CDR2 are SGHDN and FVKESK. The CDR3 length is 14 residues. Trimming took off 3 bases at V and 7 bases at J, with 12 bases between the two ends.

The J gene is TRBJ2-3, the V gene TRBV10-2; D is ambiguous. Germline CDR1 and CDR2: WSHSY and SAAADI. V lost 2 bases and J 3 bases, leaving 9 bases between the germline ends. CDR3 length equals 14 residues. The CDR3 DNA reads as TGCGCCAGCAGTGAGGCACACAAGACAGATACGCAGTATTTT. Protein sequence: CASSEAHKTDTQYF.

V is TRBV30 and J is TRBJ1-2; D call uncertain. With 5 bases removed from V and 7 bases from J, the gap between germline ends came to 14 bases. The CDR3 runs 12 residues. The germline CDR1 and CDR2 sequences are GTSNPN and SVGIG (reference sequence). CDR3: CAWWVSQSGYTF. The DNA of the CDR3 is TGTGCCTGGTGGGTCAGTCAGAGTGGCTACACCTTC.

The chain couples TRBV12-3 or TRBV12-4 to TRBJ2-2; D gene uncertain. V was shortened by 5 bases and J by 8 bases, with 6 bases between the two germline ends. This CDR3 is built from 11 residues. The CDR3 sequence: CASSPRGELFF. The DNA for the CDR3 is TGTGCCAGCAGTCCCCGGGGGGAGCTGTTTTTT.

CDR3 region: CASSSTGGYEQYF. CDR3 DNA: TGTGCCAGCAGTTCCACAGGGGGGTACGAGCAGTACTTC. The chain has TRBV7-8 and TRBJ2-7, with 8 nucleotides matching TRBD1. The junction had 5 bases not matched to a gene; V was cut back by 6 bases and J by 4 bases. Looked up from germline, CDR1 is SGHVS and CDR2 is FQNEAQ. This CDR3 is built from 13 residues.

The gene calls are TRBV21-1 and TRBJ2-7; the D call in the table, TRBD1, was not verified against the DNA. TRBV21-1 is designated a pseudogene. The CDR3 runs 18 residues. CDR3 residues: CASIPNRPRQEPMSQQYF. In DNA form, the CDR3 reads TGTGCCAGCATACCCAATAGACCGAGACAGGAGCCGATGAGCCAGCAGTACTTC.

This chain uses TRBV12-5 with TRBJ2-1; 9 positions match TRBD1. The CDR3 extends over 16 amino acids. Unmatched junction bases numbered 13, after V lost 5 bases and J lost 8 bases. Germline CDR1 and CDR2: LGHNT and FRNRAP. The CDR3 DNA reads TGTGCTAGTGGTGCCCCCCGGGACAGGGTTGGATATGAGCAGTTCTTC. It is translated as CASGAPRDRVGYEQFF.

The chain combines TRBV5-1 with TRBJ2-3; 14 nucleotides match TRBD2. V lost 5 bases, J lost 4 bases, and 0 bases stayed unmatched. The CDR3 has 14 residues. CDR1 and CDR2 from the germline V gene are SGHRS and YFSETQ. CDR3 in amino acids: CASRTSGGADTQYF. In DNA form, the CDR3 reads TGCGCCAGCAGGACTAGCGGGGGGGCAGATACGCAGTATTTT.

This chain connects TRBV5-6 to TRBJ2-3; 12 nucleotides match TRBD2. From germline, CDR1 is SGHDT and CDR2 YYEEEE. The CDR3 length is 16 residues. J was trimmed by 5 bases and V by 6 bases; bases with no gene match: 10. The CDR3 coding sequence is TGTGCCAGCATCCCCCTAGCGGGGGGGCGTGGAGATACGCAGTATTTT. It translates to CASIPLAGGRGDTQYF.

This clone showed up just once. The V call is TRBV5-1, the J call TRBJ2-3; 7 positions agree with TRBD1. Germline CDR1 SGHRS, CDR2 YFSETQ. Trimming at V came to 4 bases and at J to 2 bases, leaving 4 bases not matched to a gene. The CDR3 contains 14 residues. CDR3 protein: CASSQDRYTDTQYF. The CDR3, as DNA: TGCGCCAGCAGCCAGGACAGGTACACAGATACGCAGTATTTT.

The chain couples TRBV6-5 to TRBJ2-3; D is perhaps TRBD1 or TRBD2 (6 bases each). From germline, CDR1 is MNHEY and CDR2 SVGAGI. The CDR3 is 15 residues long. With 6 bases removed from V and 3 bases from J, the gap between germline ends came to 16 bases. The CDR3 sequence is CASRLPWGATDTQYF. CDR3 DNA: TGTGCCAGCAGACTCCCTTGGGGGGCAACAGATACGCAGTATTTT.

CDR3 region: CASSTLGGGSYEQYF. The CDR3 DNA reads TGTGCCAGCAGCACCCTTGGCGGGGGATCCTACGAGCAGTACTTC. This chain connects TRBV7-2 to TRBJ2-7, with 7 bases aligning to TRBD2. After removal of 5 bases from V and 1 base from J, the junction contained 8 bases not matched to a gene. CDR1 is SGHTA, CDR2 FQGNSA, per germline. CDR3 length: 15 amino acids.

The V call is TRBV18, the J call TRBJ1-6, with no clear D. Germline V gives CDR1 KGHSH, CDR2 LQKENI. This CDR3 comprises 14 residues. V lost 6 bases and J lost 0, with 6 bases in between. The CDR3 is CASSQSSYNSPLHF. CDR3 DNA: TGTGCCAGCTCGCAAAGCTCCTATAATTCACCCCTCCACTTT.

The rearrangement joins TRBV24-1 to TRBJ2-3; tentative D call: TRBD1 (6 bases). Germline CDR1 is KGHDR and CDR2 is SFDVKD. The germline V and J ends were trimmed by 9 bases and 2 bases, with 14 bases remaining between them. CDR3 size: 14 residues. CDR3 residues: CATSDRTSTDTQYF. The CDR3 DNA is TGTGCCACCTCCGACAGGACTTCCACAGATACGCAGTATTTT.

This chain uses TRBV5-6 with TRBJ2-2, with 14 bases aligning to TRBD2. The ends lost 2 bases at V and 4 bases at J; junction bases unmatched: 7. This CDR3 contains 18 residues. Germline CDR1 SGHDT, CDR2 YYEEEE. The CDR3 region has the DNA TGTGCCAGCAGCTTCGCGACTAGCGGGGGGGCCATCACCGGGGAGCTGTTTTTT. Translating it yields CASSFATSGGAITGELFF.

The V gene is TRBV5-1, the J gene TRBJ2-7, with D perhaps being TRBD1 or TRBD2 (6 bases each). The germline CDR1 and CDR2 sequences are SGHRS and YFSETQ. V dropped 4 bases and J dropped 3 bases, with 17 bases sitting between them. This CDR3 is built from 15 residues. CDR3 region: CASSGGYTGNYEQYF. The CDR3 DNA follows: TGCGCCAGCAGCGGGGGGTACACAGGGAACTACGAGCAGTACTTC.

The rearrangement joins TRBV4-1 to TRBJ2-7; perhaps D is TRBD1 or TRBD2 (5 bases each). CDR1 is MGHRA, CDR2 YSYEKL, per germline. V was cut by 3 bases and J by 3 bases, with 9 bases left in between. The CDR3 is 13 amino acids. The CDR3 here is CASSQGVGYEQYF. The CDR3 DNA reads TGCGCCAGCAGCCAGGGGGTTGGCTACGAGCAGTACTTC.